This TCR beta chain is from a study of cytomegalovirus exposure and HLA in healthy donors (dated by TCRdb to 2016 to 2017). Study-wide context: An earlier analysis of 587 of the donors reported under 300 Gb of sequence data and 117 million unique TCR beta sequences obtained from about 179 million T cells. About 300 gigabases of sequencing data and 70 million to 100 million unique TCR sequences were included in an early release covering under 650 HLA-typed donors. Of the roughly 400 genotyped donors, over 70% fell in the genetic ancestry cluster associated with self-reported Caucasian donors. The aim of the study was to test whether cataloging public T cell receptors could identify signatures of past pathogen exposure. Using immunosequencing, the study profiled T cell repertoires from 500 to 800 subjects and related those repertoires to cytomegalovirus serostatus. Along with the roughly 610-subject first cohort, a separate validation cohort of approximately 110 different subjects was used. High-throughput TCR immunosequencing, statistical association of individual TCRs with disease status, and machine learning were combined to predict cytomegalovirus infection status. A later analysis re-analyzed previously published TCR beta repertoires from several hundred donors and added high-resolution HLA genotyping to study TCR occurrence patterns. Rather than drawing on any new phenotypic data, the later analysis identified candidate immune exposures from TCR beta sequences and the way those sequences occurred across donors. An earlier analysis of several hundred of the donors applied high-throughput TCR beta sequencing to assess whether each TCR beta V gene segment acted as functional or pseudogenic. Donor age, sex, ethnicity and CMV serostatus were compiled alongside the repertoire data. Genome-wide SNP genotypes for about 55% of the roughly 670 donors were used in a later genetic analysis, which treated that subset as a discovery cohort. Every discovery cohort repertoire had been produced on one sequencing platform. HLA typing covered class I and class II loci at four-digit resolution. The number of donors typed differed by locus, with roughly 629-640 for A, B, C, DRB1 and DQB1, more than 500 for DQA1, over 600 for DPA1, and around 430 for DPB1. Because of strong linkage in the cohort, four or five DR-DQ haplotypes were treated as single units for association and clustering. On average, roughly 250,000 unique TCR beta nucleotide sequences were sequenced per donor among 350 to 400 genotyped donors of the cohort, with 15% to 20% of those sequences being non-productive. Overall study outcomes, separate from this receptor: Roughly uniform sequencing depth across donors was assumed in presence/absence analyses, although this assumption may not hold. A later analysis associated 16,951 TCR beta sequences with specific HLA alleles at a false discovery rate of 0.05. The study listed 150 to 200 TCR beta chains as associated with cytomegalovirus. An association between a missense DCLRE1C variant and V-gene and J-gene trimming of TCR beta chains was found in a later genetic analysis and replicated in an independent cohort. A later genetic analysis reported fewer N-insertions in productive TCRs among donors in an Asian-associated ancestry cluster than the approximately 700-donor mean. CMV serostatus was the only immune exposure information available for the cohort. Assigning TCR associations to individual alleles was difficult when HLA alleles, especially DR and DQ, strongly co-occurred. Because counts were too low, around 18 rarely observed V segments, including chromosome 9 orphons, were left out of the earlier analysis of some 600 of the donors. Because HLA typing was unavailable for some donors at each locus, only the typed subset was used in association tests. In an earlier analysis of under 600 of the donors, most TCR beta V segments were observed in productive rearrangements about 90% or about 30% of the time, broadly matching IMGT annotations. A later analysis found that most CMV-associated TCR beta chains appeared HLA-restricted, with HLA associations seemingly driven largely by CMV exposure. A few of the identified cytomegalovirus-associated TCR beta chains were confirmed in vitro to be specific for cytomegalovirus antigens. A further reported finding was that TCR beta sequences accurately predicted the HLA-A and HLA-B alleles for most subjects in the first cohort. In a later analysis, HLA-associated TCR beta chains showed more clonal expansion and lower generation probabilities than non-associated chains that were equally common. Only TCR beta chains were sequenced in this cohort, and the absence of alpha or paired-chain data limited detectable features. Correlated functional status among segregating V segments might reflect linkage disequilibrium, but an unknown experimental factor could not be ruled out. A later analysis found that TCR association rates varied across HLA loci, with DRB1 alleles showing the most associated TCRs and HLA-C alleles the fewest. Most TCR sequences were seen in very few donors, while some public TCRs were found in many individuals. The sequencing pipeline was judged likely to have produced a cluster of highly shared sequence variants as a technical artifact. According to a later analysis, parvovirus B19, influenza, CMV and Epstein-Barr virus appeared linked to several top co-occurrence clusters. The classifier was reported to diagnose cytomegalovirus status with high specificity and sensitivity in both the original cohort and the validation cohort. The 87-base-pair reads could not distinguish some IMGT-functional V segments, including TRBV6-2 and TRBV6-3, so those segments were excluded. According to the authors, the approach could potentially be generalized to other disease states and immunological phenotypes.

Note on this clone: There is no known antigen for this receptor. One base away there is no much larger clone; base qualities are not given.

The method was the immunoSEQ multiplex PCR assay. For the multiplex PCR, a mixture combining 60 forward primers for TCR Vbeta segments and 13 reverse primers for TCR Jbeta segments was used. Amplification of the CDR3 region of rearranged TCR beta genes was performed with a multiplex PCR assay on genomic DNA. The amplified TCR beta libraries were sequenced on the Illumina HiSeq System as 87-base-pair reads. For the original study's pipeline: A later analysis counted tens of millions of unique TCR beta chains across the 650 to 700 repertoires, and around 9.9 million of these chains were shared by at least two donors. A nearest-neighbor algorithm error-corrected the raw reads and collapsed the reads into unique sequences, merging closely related sequences to remove PCR and sequencing errors. Alignment of CDR3 sequences to IMGT reference sequences was used to assign V, D and J gene segments. For a sequence to be retained, a match of at least six nucleotides was required to both a V gene segment and a J gene segment. A rearrangement counted as productive if the CDR3 had no stop codons and remained in frame with V and J, and every other rearrangement counted as non-productive. CDR3 was defined according to IMGT convention as the region running from the second conserved V-encoded cysteine to the conserved J-encoded phenylalanine. The earlier analysis of roughly 590 of the donors excluded sequences that lacked an unambiguous match to a single V gene segment. In an earlier analysis of 587 of the donors, a V segment was called functional when productive rearrangements were above 56.7%, and segregating when the standard deviation between donors exceeded 5%. A statistical classification framework was built to diagnose cytomegalovirus status from the catalog of TCR beta chain sequences. In a later analysis, TCR nucleotide sequences were compared against IMGT/GENE-DB human TR gene sequences so that V and J genes could be assigned. Using the TCRdist pipeline, a later analysis assigned CDR3 sequences along with most-parsimonious VDJ recombination scenarios. In a later analysis, every TCR beta chain was defined by the combination of its CDR3 amino acid sequence and its V-gene family, and reads without a unique V-gene family were dropped. A later analysis removed several hundred highly shared, low-generation-probability nucleotide sequences to deal with suspected cross-contamination and a sequencing artifact. For each public chain, a later analysis derived a clonal expansion index from normalized ranks of inferred template counts within each repertoire. Generation probabilities in a later analysis came from a VDJ recombination model fitted to out-of-frame rearrangements, and those results were checked against IGoR. In a later analysis, TCR-TCR, TCR-HLA and TCR-CMV co-occurrence was scored with hypergeometric tests, and a repertoire-size bias correction was applied to TCR pairs. A later analysis estimated false discovery rates by permuting HLA or CMV assignments 20 times. In a later analysis, co-occurring TCRs were grouped with DBSCAN, and TCRdist sequence similarity was added when clustering was performed within HLA-allele-positive subsets. Co-occurrence clustering excluded repertoires with fewer than 30,000 or more than 120,000 public chains, plus five with anomalous nucleotide sharing. TCRdb took this table from immuneACCESS and kept in-frame rearrangements with V and J called. Such tables lack part of the clones; where checked against another copy, unresolved V genes explain under half of the gap, and the rest is unexplained. The V and J calls and clone size come from that table; D and trimming were worked out from the DNA. A total of around 67,000 clones appear in this sample, about 68% of them only once. The ten largest clonotypes hold more than 7% of the sample.

The cohort consisted of 650 to 700 healthy bone marrow donors. At the time of sampling, every cohort member was nominally healthy, though immune exposures that went unrecorded were likely present. The donor was CMV seropositive and was included in the group of approximately 300 seropositive cohort members. Every donor gave a peripheral blood sample, and the peripheral blood mononuclear cells from that sample were used for TCR beta sequencing. Genomic DNA was extracted from the blood cell samples with the Qiagen DNeasy Blood Extraction Kit. From its cysteine to its phenylalanine, the CDR3 spans 15 amino acids. Of the read, only the CDR3 DNA is kept; its 45 bases are in frame from base 1. The germline V gene gives CDR1 as SGDLS and CDR2 as YYNGEE. V trim: 4 bases; J trim: 3 bases; unmatched bases: 5.

The source material was PBMCs. The source of this sequence is a woman younger than 45 in good health and CMV-seropositive. Recombination connected TRBV9 to TRBJ2-3; a stretch of 10 junction bases matches TRBD2. The CDR3: CASSPTSGKTDTQYF. Here is the DNA: TGTGCCAGCAGCCCCACTAGCGGGAAAACAGATACGCAGTATTTT.